The rows below give T cell receptor beta chains drawn from one sample of a study of cytomegalovirus exposure and HLA in healthy donors. The protocol was immunoSEQ multiplex PCR, while the TCRdb copy is restricted to in-frame clones and leaves out a portion. The sample table includes approximately 120,000 clones. Material for sequencing was PBMCs. These receptors were obtained from a woman aged 60-75 years in good health and CMV-seronegative. Both conserved end residues are part of each CDR3. Fields, in order: V gene, D gene, J gene, CDR3 DNA, CDR3 protein. D genes are given only for firm matches.

>TRBV5-1|NA|TRBJ1-4
TGCGCCAGCAGCTTGGTGGCAGGTTCCAATCAGCTGTTTTTT
CASSLVAGSNQLFF
>TRBV2|NA|TRBJ2-5
TGTGCCAGCAGAACCATAACTGAACAAGAGACCCAGTACTTC
CASRTITEQETQYF
>TRBV2|TRBD1|TRBJ1-5
TGTGCCAGCAGTGCGGAGGGGGCGAGTCAGCCCCAGCATTTT
CASSAEGASQPQHF
>TRBV6-1|NA|TRBJ1-2
TGTGCCAGCAGGTCCCAGGGTAACTATGGCTACACCTTC
CASRSQGNYGYTF
>TRBV5-1|NA|TRBJ1-1
TGCGCCAGCAGCAAACAGATTACGAACACTGAAGCTTTCTTT
CASSKQITNTEAFF
>TRBV11-2|TRBD2|TRBJ2-4
TGTGCCAGCAGCTCCCTCGGCAGGGCGGGGGAAAACATTCAGTACTTC
CASSSLGRAGENIQYF
>TRBV5-8|NA|TRBJ1-1
TGTGCCAGCAGCCCACGCCGGGTCAACACTGAAGCTTTCTTT
CASSPRRVNTEAFF
>TRBV18|NA|TRBJ2-1
TGTGCCAGCTCACCACCGCAGGCCCTTAGCTCCTACAATGAGCAGTTCTTC
CASSPPQALSSYNEQFF
>TRBV14|NA|TRBJ2-7
TGTGCCAGCAGCCAAGAAATCCGAGGTGGCGAGCAGTACTTC
CASSQEIRGGEQYF
>TRBV5-1|TRBD1|TRBJ2-1
TGCGCCAGCAGCCAGGGGACAGGGGGCTCCTACAATGAGCAGTTCTTC
CASSQGTGGSYNEQFF
>TRBV9|NA|TRBJ1-6
TGTGCCAGCAGCGTAGGGGGCGCTTCCTATAATTCACCCCTCCACTTT
CASSVGGASYNSPLHF
>TRBV18|TRBD1|TRBJ1-1
TGTGCCAGCTCACGGACAGGGATAACTGAAGCTTTCTTT
CASSRTGITEAFF
>TRBV28|NA|TRBJ1-2
TGTGCCAGCAGTCCAAAGTTGGGCTGGGATGGCTACACCTTC
CASSPKLGWDGYTF
>TRBV7-3|NA|TRBJ2-1
TGTGCCAGCAGCCTAGACAGCCGGCGGTACAATGAGCAGTTCTTC
CASSLDSRRYNEQFF
>TRBV21-1|NA|TRBJ1-1
TGTGCCATGAAGTTGGGCTCGGGGGGCACTGAAGCTTTCTTT
CAMKLGSGGTEAFF
>TRBV11-3|NA|TRBJ2-1
TGTGCCAGCAGCTTGGGGGCGTCTAGCAGTGAGCAGTTCTTC
CASSLGASSSEQFF
>TRBV9|NA|TRBJ2-1
TGTGCCAGCAGCGTAGGTGACTCTAATGAGCAGTTCTTC
CASSVGDSNEQFF
>TRBV5-1|NA|TRBJ2-1
TGCGCCAGTACCCCGGGAGATGGGCGCTACAATGAGCAGTTCTTC
CASTPGDGRYNEQFF
>TRBV6-5|NA|TRBJ2-3
TGTGCCAGCAGTTCTTCCCCTGGACAGATCACAGATACGCAGTATTTT
CASSSSPGQITDTQYF
>TRBV27|TRBD1|TRBJ1-2
TGTGCCAGCAGTTTAAACAGGGGGATCGGCGGCTACACCTTC
CASSLNRGIGGYTF
>TRBV5-4|TRBD2|TRBJ2-3
TGTGCCAGCAGCTTGGCCGTAATAGCGGGGGCTACCACAGATACGCAGTATTTT
CASSLAVIAGATTDTQYF
>TRBV7-9|NA|TRBJ2-1
TGTGCCAGCAGCGAGGGACTTTCGAGCTCCTACAATGAGCAGTTCTTC
CASSEGLSSSYNEQFF
>TRBV7-9|NA|TRBJ1-4
TGTGCCAGCAGCCCAGACAGGATAGCTAATGAAAAACTGTTTTTT
CASSPDRIANEKLFF